The T cell receptor (beta chain) under discussion was sequenced for a study of cytomegalovirus exposure and HLA in healthy donors. Study-wide points: Overall, some 160 TCR beta chains were annotated as cytomegalovirus-associated. Specific recognition of CMV antigens was confirmed in vitro for a few chains (all CMV-associated).

PCR used 60 Vbeta primers and 13 Jbeta primers. TCRdb keeps only in-frame clones here, not all; method: immunoSEQ multiplex PCR. The sample carries some 200,000 clones, 79% recorded once. Of note for this clone: Its target is unknown.

Germline V gene sequence: CDR1 LGHNT, CDR2 FRNRAP. The CDR3 sequence is 16 residues long. Trimming cost V 6 bases and J 6 bases; bases outside gene matches: 13. This chain connects TRBV12-5 to TRBJ2-2; 7 nucleotides agree with TRBD1. Input material: PBMCs. This clonotype was obtained from a girl aged 5-17 years in good health and CMV-seropositive. The CDR3 nucleotides read TGTGCTAGTGGCCCCGGGACAGCCGTGGGACCCGGGGAGCTGTTTTTT. Translating it yields CASGPGTAVGPGELFF.